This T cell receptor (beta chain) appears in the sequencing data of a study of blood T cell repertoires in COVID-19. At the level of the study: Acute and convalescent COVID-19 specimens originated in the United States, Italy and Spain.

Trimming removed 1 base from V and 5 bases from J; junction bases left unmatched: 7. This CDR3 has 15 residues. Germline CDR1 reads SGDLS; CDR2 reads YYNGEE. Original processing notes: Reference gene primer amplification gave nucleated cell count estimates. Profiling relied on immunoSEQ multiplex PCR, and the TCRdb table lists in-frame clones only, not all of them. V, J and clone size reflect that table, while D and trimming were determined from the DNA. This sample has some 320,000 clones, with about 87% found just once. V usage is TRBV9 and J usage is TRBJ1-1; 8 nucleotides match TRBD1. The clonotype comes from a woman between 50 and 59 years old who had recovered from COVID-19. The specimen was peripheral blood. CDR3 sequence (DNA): TGTGCCAGCAGCGTAAGCAGGACAGGGAGGACTGAAGCTTTCTTT. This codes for CASSVSRTGRTEAFF.